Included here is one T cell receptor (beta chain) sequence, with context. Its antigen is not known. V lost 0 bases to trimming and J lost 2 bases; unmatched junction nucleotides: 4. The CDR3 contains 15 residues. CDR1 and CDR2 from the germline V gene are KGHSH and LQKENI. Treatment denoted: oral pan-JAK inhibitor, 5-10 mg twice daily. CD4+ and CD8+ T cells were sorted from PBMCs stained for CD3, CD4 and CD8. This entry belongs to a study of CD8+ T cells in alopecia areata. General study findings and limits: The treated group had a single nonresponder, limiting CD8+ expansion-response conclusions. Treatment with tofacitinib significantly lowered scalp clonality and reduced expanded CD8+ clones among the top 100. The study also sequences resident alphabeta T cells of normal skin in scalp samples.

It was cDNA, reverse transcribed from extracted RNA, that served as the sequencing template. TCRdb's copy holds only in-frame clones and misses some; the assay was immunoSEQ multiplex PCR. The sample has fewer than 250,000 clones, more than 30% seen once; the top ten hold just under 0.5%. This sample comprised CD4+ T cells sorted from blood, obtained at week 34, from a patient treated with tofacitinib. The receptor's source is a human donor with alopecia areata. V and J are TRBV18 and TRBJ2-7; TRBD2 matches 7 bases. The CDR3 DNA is TGTGCCAGCTCACCACCTCTAGCGGCCCCCTACGAGCAGTACTTC. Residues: CASSPPLAAPYEQYF.